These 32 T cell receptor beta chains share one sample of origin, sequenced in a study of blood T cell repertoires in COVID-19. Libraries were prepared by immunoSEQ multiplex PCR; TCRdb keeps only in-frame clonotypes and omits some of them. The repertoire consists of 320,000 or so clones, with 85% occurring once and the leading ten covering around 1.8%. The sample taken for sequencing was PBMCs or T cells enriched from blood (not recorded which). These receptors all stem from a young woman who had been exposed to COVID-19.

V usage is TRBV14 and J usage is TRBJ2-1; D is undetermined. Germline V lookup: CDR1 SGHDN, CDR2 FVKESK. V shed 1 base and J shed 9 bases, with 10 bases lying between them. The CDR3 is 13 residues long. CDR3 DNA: TGTGCCAGCAGCCAAGCGCGCTCGGGTGAGCAGTTCTTC. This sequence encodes CASSQARSGEQFF.

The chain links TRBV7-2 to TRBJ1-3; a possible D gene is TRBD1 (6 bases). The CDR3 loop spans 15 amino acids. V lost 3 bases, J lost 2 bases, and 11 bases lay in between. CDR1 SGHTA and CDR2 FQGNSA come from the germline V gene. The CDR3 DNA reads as TGTGCCAGCAGCTTTTTACAGGGAGCTGGAAACACCATATATTTT. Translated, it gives CASSFLQGAGNTIYF. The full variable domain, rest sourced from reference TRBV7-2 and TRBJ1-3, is GAGVSQSPSNKVTEKGKDVELRCDPISGHTALYWYRQSLGQGLEFLIYFQGNSAPDKSGLPSDRFSAERTGGSVSTLTIQRTQQEDSAVYLCASSFLQGAGNTIYFGEGSWLTVV.

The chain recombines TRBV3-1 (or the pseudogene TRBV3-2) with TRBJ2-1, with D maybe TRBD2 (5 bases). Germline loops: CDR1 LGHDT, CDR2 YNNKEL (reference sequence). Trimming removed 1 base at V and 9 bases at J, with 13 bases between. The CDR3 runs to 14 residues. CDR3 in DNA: TGTGCCAGCAGCCAAGGCCCAGCGGAGGCTGAGCAGTTCTTC. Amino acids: CASSQGPAEAEQFF.

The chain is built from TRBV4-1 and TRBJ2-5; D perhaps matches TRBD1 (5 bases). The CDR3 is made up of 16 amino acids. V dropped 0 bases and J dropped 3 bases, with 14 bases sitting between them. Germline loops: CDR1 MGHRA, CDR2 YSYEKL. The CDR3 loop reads CASSQDSGIHEETQYF. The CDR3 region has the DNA TGCGCCAGCAGCCAAGATTCAGGGATCCACGAAGAGACCCAGTACTTC.

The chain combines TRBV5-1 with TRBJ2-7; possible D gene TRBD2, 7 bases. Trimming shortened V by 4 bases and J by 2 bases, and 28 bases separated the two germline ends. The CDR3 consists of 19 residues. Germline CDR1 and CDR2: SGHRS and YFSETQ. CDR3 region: CASSPGPGAKEAGAYEQYF. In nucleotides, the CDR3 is TGCGCCAGCAGCCCCGGGCCGGGGGCAAAGGAGGCGGGAGCCTACGAGCAGTACTTC.

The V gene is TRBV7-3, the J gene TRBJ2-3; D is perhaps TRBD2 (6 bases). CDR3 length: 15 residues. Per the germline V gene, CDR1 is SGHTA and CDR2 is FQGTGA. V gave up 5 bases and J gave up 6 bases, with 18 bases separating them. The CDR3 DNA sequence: TGTGCCAGCAGCCCCCCCGGACTATCATCGGATACGCAGTATTTT. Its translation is CASSPPGLSSDTQYF.

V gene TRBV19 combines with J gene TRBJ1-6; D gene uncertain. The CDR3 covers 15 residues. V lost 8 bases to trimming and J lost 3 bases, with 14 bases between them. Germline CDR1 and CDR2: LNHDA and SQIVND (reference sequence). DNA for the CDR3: TGTGCCAGTTCGCCTCAGGTGGACTATAATTCACCCCTCCACTTT. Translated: CASSPQVDYNSPLHF.

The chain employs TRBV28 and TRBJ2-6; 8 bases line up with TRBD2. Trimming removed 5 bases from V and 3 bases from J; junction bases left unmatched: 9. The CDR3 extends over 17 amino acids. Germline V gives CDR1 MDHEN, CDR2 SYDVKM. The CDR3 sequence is CASSLIAGPGGANVLTF. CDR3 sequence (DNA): TGTGCCAGCAGTCTAATAGCGGGACCCGGTGGGGCCAACGTCCTGACTTTC.

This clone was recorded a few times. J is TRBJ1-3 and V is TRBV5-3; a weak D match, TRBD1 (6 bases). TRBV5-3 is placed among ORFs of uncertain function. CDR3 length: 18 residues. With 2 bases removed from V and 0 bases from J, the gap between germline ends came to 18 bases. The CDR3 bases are TGTGCCAGAAGCTTCAGGAACAGGGCCCCTAACTCTGGAAACACCATATATTTT. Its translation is CARSFRNRAPNSGNTIYF.

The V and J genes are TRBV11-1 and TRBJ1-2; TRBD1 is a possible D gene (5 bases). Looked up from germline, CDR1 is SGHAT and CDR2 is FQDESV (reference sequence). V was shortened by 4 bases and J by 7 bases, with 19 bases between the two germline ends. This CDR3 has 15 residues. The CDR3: CASSSPGRARPGYTF. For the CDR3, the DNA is TGTGCCAGCAGCTCCCCCGGCAGGGCGCGCCCTGGCTACACCTTC.

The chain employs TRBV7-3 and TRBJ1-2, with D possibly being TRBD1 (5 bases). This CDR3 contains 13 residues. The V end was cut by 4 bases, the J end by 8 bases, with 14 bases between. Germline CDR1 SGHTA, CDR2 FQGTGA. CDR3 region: CASSSQGGWGYTF. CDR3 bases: TGTGCCAGCAGCTCCCAGGGAGGGTGGGGCTACACCTTC.

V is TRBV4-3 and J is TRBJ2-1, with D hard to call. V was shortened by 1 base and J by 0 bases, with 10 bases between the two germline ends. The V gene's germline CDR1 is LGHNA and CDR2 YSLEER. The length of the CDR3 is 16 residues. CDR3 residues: CASSQVLFSSYNEQFF. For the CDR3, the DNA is TGCGCCAGCAGCCAAGTTTTGTTCAGCTCCTACAATGAGCAGTTCTTC.

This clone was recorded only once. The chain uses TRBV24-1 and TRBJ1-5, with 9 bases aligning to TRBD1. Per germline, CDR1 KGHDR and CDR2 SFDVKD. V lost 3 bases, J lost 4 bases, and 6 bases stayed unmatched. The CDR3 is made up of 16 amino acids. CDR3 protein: CATSDGGQGFNQPQHF. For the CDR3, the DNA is TGTGCCACCAGTGATGGAGGACAGGGGTTTAATCAGCCCCAGCATTTT.

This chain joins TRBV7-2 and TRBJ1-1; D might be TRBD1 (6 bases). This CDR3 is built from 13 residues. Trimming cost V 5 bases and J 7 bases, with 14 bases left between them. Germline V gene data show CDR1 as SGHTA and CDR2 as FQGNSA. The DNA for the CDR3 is TGTGCCAGCAGCGTAAACCCCAGGGGTGAAGCTTTCTTT. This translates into CASSVNPRGEAFF.

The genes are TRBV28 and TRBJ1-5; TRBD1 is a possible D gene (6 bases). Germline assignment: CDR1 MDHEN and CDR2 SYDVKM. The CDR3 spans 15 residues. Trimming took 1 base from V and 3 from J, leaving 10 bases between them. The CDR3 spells CASSLFPGDNQPQHF. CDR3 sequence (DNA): TGTGCCAGCAGTTTATTTCCAGGGGACAATCAGCCCCAGCATTTT. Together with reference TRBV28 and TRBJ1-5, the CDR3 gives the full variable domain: DVKVTQSSRYLVKRTGEKVFLECVQDMDHENMFWYRQDPGLGLRLIYFSYDVKMKEKGDIPEGYSVSREKKERFSLILESASTNQTSMYLCASSLFPGDNQPQHFGDGTRLSIL.

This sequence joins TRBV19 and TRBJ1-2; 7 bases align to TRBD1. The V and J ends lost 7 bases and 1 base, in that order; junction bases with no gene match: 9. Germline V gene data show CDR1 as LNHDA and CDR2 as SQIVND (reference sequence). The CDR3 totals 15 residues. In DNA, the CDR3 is TGTGCCAGTACTAAGTGGGACAGCTATAACTATGGCTACACCTTC. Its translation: CASTKWDSYNYGYTF.

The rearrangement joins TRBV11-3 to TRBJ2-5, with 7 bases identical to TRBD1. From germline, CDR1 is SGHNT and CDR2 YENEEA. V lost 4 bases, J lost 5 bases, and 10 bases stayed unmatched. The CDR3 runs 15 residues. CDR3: CASSSRGGGVETQYF. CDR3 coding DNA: TGTGCCAGCAGCTCGAGAGGGGGCGGAGTGGAGACCCAGTACTTC.

Here the CDR3 reads CASRYTSTDTQYF. CDR3 coding DNA: TGTGCCAGCAGGTATACAAGCACAGATACGCAGTATTTT. V is TRBV6-5 and J is TRBJ2-3, with D uncertain. CDR3 length: 13 amino acids. Germline values: CDR1 MNHEY, CDR2 SVGAGI. V was trimmed by 6 bases and J by 0 bases, leaving 7 bases between them.

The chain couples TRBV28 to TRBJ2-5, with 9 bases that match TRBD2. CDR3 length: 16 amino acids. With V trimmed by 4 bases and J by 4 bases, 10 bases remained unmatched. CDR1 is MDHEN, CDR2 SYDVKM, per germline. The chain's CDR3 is CASSSPQGTSLETQYF. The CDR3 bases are TGTGCCAGCAGTTCACCCCAGGGGACTAGCTTAGAGACCCAGTACTTC.

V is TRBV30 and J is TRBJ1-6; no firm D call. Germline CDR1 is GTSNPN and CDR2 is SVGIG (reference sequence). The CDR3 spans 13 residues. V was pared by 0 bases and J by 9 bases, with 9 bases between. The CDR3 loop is CAWSVLGGSPLHF. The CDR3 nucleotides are TGTGCCTGGAGTGTACTGGGAGGTTCACCCCTCCACTTT.

The CDR3: CASSYQGLANYGYTF. CDR3 in DNA: TGTGCCAGCAGCTACCAAGGCCTAGCTAACTATGGCTACACCTTC. J is TRBJ1-2 and V is TRBV14; D unresolved. Germline assignment: CDR1 SGHDN and CDR2 FVKESK. The CDR3 extends over 15 amino acids. V lost 5 bases and J lost 0, with 13 bases in between.

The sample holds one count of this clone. This CDR3 is CASSGSGGEFSYNEQFF. The CDR3 nucleotides are TGTGCCAGCAGCGGTAGCGGGGGGGAATTTTCCTACAATGAGCAGTTCTTC. The chain carries TRBV9 and TRBJ2-1, with TRBD2 matching 11 bases. The ends lost 3 bases at V and 1 base at J; junction bases unmatched: 6. Germline CDR1 SGDLS, CDR2 YYNGEE. The CDR3 spans 17 residues.

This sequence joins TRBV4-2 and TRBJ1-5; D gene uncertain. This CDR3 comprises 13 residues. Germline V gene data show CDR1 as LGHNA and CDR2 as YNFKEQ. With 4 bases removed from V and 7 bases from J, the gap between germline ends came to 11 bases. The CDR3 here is CASSPEAWQPQHF. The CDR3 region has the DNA TGTGCCAGCAGCCCCGAGGCTTGGCAGCCCCAGCATTTT.

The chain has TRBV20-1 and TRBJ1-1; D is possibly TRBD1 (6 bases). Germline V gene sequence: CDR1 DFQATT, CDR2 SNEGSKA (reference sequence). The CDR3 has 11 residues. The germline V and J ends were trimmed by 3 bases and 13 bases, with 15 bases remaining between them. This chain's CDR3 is CSASTSGVGFF. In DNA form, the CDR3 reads TGCAGTGCTAGTACGTCAGGGGTCGGTTTCTTT.

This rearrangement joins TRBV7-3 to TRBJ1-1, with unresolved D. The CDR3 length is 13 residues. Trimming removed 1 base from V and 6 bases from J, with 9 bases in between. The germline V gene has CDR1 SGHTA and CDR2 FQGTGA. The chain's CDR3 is CASSLKGGSEAFF. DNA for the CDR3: TGTGCCAGCAGCTTAAAGGGAGGATCTGAAGCTTTCTTT.

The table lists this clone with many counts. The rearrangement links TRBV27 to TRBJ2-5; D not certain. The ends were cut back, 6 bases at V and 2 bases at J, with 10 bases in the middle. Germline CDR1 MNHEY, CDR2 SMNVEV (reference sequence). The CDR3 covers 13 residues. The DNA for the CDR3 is TGTGCCAGCAGAGATAGGAGTCAAGAGACCCAGTACTTC. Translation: CASRDRSQETQYF.

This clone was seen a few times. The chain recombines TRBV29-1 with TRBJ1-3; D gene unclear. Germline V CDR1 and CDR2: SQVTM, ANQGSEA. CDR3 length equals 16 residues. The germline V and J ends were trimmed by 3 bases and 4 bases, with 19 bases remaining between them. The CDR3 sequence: CSVDDLLRAGGNTIYF. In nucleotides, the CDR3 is TGCAGCGTTGATGATCTTCTCCGGGCGGGAGGAAACACCATATATTTT.

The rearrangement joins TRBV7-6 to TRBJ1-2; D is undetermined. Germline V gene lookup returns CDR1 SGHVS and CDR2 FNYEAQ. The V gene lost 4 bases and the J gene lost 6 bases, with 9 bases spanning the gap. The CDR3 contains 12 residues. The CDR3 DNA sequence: TGTGCCAGCAGCTCTATGAGGGATGGCTACACCTTC. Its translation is CASSSMRDGYTF.

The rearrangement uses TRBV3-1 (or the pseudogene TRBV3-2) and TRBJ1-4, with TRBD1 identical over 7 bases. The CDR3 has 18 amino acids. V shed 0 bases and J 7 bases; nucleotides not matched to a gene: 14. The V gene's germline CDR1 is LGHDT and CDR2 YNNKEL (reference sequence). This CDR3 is CASSQDHRQGVVVEKLFF. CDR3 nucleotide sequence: TGTGCCAGCAGCCAAGATCATCGGCAGGGGGTAGTAGTTGAAAAACTGTTTTTT.

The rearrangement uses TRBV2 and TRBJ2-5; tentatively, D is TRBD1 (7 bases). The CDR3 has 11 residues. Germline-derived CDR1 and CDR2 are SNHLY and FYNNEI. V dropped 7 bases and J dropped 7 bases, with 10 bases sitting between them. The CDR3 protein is CASNQGGTQYF. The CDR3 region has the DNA TGTGCCAGCAACCAGGGGGGGACCCAGTACTTC.

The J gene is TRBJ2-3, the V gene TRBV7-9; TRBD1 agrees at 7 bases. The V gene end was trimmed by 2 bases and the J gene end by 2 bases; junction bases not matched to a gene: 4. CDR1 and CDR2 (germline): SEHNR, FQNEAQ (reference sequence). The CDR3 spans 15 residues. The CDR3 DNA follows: TGTGCCAGCAGCTTAACAGGGGTCCCCACAGATACGCAGTATTTT. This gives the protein CASSLTGVPTDTQYF.

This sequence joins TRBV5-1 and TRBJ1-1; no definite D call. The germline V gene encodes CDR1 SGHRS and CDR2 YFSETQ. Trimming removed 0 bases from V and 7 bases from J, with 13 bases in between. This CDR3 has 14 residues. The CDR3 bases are TGCGCCAGCAGCTTGGAGATCTCGTTGAGTGAAGCTTTCTTT. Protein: CASSLEISLSEAFF.